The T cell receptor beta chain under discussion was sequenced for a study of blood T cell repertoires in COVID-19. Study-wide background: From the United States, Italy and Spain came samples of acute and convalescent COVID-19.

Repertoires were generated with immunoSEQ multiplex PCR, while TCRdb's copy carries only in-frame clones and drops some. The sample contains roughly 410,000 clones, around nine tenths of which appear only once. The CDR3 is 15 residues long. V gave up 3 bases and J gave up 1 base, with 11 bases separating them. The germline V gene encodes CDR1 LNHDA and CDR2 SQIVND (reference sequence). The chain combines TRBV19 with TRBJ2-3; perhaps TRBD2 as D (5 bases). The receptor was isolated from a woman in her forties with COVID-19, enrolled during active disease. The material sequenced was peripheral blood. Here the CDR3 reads CASSIGLARTDTQYF. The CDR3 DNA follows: TGTGCCAGTAGTATCGGGCTAGCCCGCACAGATACGCAGTATTTT.